This T cell receptor (beta chain) was found in a study of T cell repertoires and HLA-DP antigens. For the study at large: CD4+ T cells were cocultured with HeLa cells expressing HLA-DP. Study results and limitations: Total CD4+ responders were stimulated by HeLa antigen-presenting cells. Clones undetected before culture averaged about 35% against one allele and about 50% against the other.

In regard to this clone: Its antigen is currently unknown.

Assay: immunoSEQ multiplex PCR; the TCRdb copy retains only in-frame clones and omits some. Counted here are some 89,000 clones, around nine tenths occurring once; the ten biggest clones make up 1.5% to 2%. This receptor was taken from a man aged 45-60 years in good health and CMV-seronegative. The sequenced material came from CD4+ T cells from PBMCs.

The CDR3 is CASSERMTGAIEQYF. The CDR3, as DNA: TGTGCCAGCAGTGAACGCATGACAGGGGCCATCGAGCAGTACTTC. This chain links TRBV2 with TRBJ2-7, with TRBD1 matching over 8 bases. The CDR3 length is 15 residues. CDR1 and CDR2 from the germline V gene are SNHLY and FYNNEI. With 2 bases clipped from V and 6 bases from J, the junction kept 9 bases outside the gene matches.